This TCR beta chain came from a study of PD-1 blockade in classical Hodgkin lymphoma. The data were produced by immunoSEQ multiplex PCR, yet TCRdb's version contains in-frame clones alone and is incomplete. The sample contains about 46,000 clones, over 70% of which appear only once. All patients relapsed after autologous stem cell transplantation, and brentuximab vedotin exposure varied. Germline V gene sequence: CDR1 SGHRS, CDR2 YFSETQ. The CDR3 covers 15 residues. V lost 4 bases and J lost 5; bases outside the gene matches: 6. This sample comprised peripheral blood mononuclear cells (PBMCs), obtained at baseline. This TCR was sampled from a human donor with classical Hodgkin lymphoma. The chain recombines TRBV5-1 with TRBJ2-7, with 13 bases identical to TRBD2. CDR3: CASSAAGTSGNEQYF. In DNA, the CDR3 is TGCGCCAGCAGCGCCGCCGGGACTAGCGGGAACGAGCAGTACTTC.